Given below is one T cell receptor (beta chain) in context. The CDR3 sequence is 14 residues long. Germline V lookup: CDR1 MNHEY, CDR2 SVGAGI. Unmatched junction bases numbered 8, after V lost 6 bases and J lost 6 bases. Some clones are missing from TCRdb's copy, which holds only in-frame ones; the method was immunoSEQ multiplex PCR. Found here are about 210,000 clones, 88% of them singletons; the top ten hold under 2%. This record belongs to a study of blood T cell repertoires in COVID-19. The chain carries TRBV6-5 and TRBJ1-2, with 9 bases lining up with TRBD1. This receptor was obtained from a man in his 70s with acute or convalescent COVID-19. Sequenced material: peripheral blood. The CDR3 DNA is TGTGCCAGCAGACGTCCGGGACAGGGTGATGGCTACACCTTC. This sequence encodes CASRRPGQGDGYTF.